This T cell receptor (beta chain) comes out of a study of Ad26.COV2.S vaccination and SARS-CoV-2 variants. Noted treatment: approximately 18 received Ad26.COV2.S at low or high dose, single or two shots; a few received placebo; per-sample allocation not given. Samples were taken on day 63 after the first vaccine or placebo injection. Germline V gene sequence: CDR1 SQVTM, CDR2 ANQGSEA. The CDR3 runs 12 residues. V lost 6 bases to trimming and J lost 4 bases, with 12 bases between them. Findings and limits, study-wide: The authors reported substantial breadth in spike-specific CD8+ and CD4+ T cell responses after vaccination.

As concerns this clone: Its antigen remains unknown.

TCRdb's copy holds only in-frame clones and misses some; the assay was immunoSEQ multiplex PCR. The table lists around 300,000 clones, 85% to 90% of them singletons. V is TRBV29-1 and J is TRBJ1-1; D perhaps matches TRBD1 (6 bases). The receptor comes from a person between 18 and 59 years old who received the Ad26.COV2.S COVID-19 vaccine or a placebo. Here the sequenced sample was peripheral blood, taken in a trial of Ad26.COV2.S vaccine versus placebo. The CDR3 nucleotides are TGCAGCGTGGGACATCCTGGCACTGAAGCTTTCTTT. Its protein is CSVGHPGTEAFF. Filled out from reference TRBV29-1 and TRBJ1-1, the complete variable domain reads SAVISQKPSRDICQRGTSLTIQCQVDSQVTMMFWYRQQPGQSLTLIATANQGSEATYESGFVIDKFPISRPNLTFSTLTVSNMSPEDSSIYLCSVGHPGTEAFFGQGTRLTVV.